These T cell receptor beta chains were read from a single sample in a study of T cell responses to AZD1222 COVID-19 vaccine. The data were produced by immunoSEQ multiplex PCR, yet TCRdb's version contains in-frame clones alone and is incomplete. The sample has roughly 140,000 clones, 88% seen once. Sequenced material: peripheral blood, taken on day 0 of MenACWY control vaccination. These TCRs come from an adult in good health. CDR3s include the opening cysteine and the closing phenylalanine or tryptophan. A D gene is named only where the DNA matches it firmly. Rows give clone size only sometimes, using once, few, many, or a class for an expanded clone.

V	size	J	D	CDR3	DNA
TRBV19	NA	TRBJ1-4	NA	CASSWTATNEKLFF	TGTGCCAGTAGTTGGACAGCAACTAATGAAAAACTGTTTTTT
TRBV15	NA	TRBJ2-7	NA	CATSRDRGHYYEQYF	TGTGCCACCAGCAGAGATCGAGGACACTACTACGAGCAGTACTTC
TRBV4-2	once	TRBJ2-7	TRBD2	CASSLASGTSEYEQYF	TGTGCCAGCAGCCTCGCTTCCGGGACTAGCGAATACGAGCAGTACTTC
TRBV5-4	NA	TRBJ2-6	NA	CASSLWQRGGANVLTF	TGTGCCAGCAGCTTGTGGCAGCGCGGGGGGGCCAACGTCCTGACTTTC
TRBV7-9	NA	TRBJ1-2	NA	CASSLTTLPPGGNYGYTF	TGTGCCAGCAGCTTAACTACCCTTCCCCCCGGGGGGAACTATGGCTACACCTTC
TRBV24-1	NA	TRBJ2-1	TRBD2	CATSEASGGLYNEQFF	TGTGCCACCAGTGAGGCTAGCGGGGGTCTTTACAATGAGCAGTTCTTC
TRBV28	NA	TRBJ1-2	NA	CASSLPTGSYGYTF	TGTGCCAGCAGTTTACCAACAGGGAGTTATGGCTACACCTTC
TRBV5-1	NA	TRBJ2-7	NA	CASSLAGVPHEQYF	TGCGCCAGCAGCTTGGCGGGGGTCCCCCACGAGCAGTACTTC
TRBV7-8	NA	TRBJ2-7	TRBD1	CASSVRDRGYGEQYF	TGTGCCAGCAGCGTGAGGGACAGGGGATACGGCGAGCAGTACTTC
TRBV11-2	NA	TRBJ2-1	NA	CASSLRNYNEQFF	TGTGCCAGCAGCTTAAGGAACTACAATGAGCAGTTCTTC
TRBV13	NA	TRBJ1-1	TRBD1	CASSSLGQGNTEAFF	TGTGCCAGCAGCTCCCTAGGACAGGGAAACACTGAAGCTTTCTTT
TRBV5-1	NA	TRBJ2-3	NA	CASSSVVRTDTQYF	TGCGCCAGCAGCTCCGTGGTACGCACAGATACGCAGTATTTT
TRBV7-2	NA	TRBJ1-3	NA	CASSPEGGNSGNTIYF	TGTGCCAGCAGCCCCGAGGGGGGGAACTCTGGAAACACCATATATTTT
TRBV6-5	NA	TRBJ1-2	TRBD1	CASLTRQGSGGYTF	TGTGCCAGCCTAACGCGACAGGGGAGTGGAGGCTACACCTTC
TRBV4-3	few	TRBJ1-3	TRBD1	CASSQKTGGNTIYF	TGCGCCAGCAGCCAGAAGACAGGGGGAAACACCATATATTTT
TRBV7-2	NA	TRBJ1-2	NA	CASSPDTNYGYTF	TGTGCCAGCAGCCCCGATACAAACTATGGCTACACCTTC
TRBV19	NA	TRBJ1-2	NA	CASSKKGADGYTF	TGTGCCAGTAGTAAGAAGGGCGCGGATGGCTACACCTTC
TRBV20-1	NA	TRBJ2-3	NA	CSASHRVRGTDTQYF	TGCAGTGCTAGTCACAGGGTGCGTGGCACAGATACGCAGTATTTT
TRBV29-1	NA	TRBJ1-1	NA	CSVGDIQGKAFF	TGCAGCGTAGGGGACATACAGGGAAAAGCTTTCTTT
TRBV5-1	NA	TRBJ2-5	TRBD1	CASSLPRGQGETQYF	TGCGCCAGCAGTCTTCCTAGGGGGCAGGGGGAGACCCAGTACTTC
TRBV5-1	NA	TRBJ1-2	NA	CASSLGYRAGYTF	TGCGCCAGCAGCTTAGGTTATCGGGCTGGCTACACCTTC
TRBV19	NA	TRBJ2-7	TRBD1	CASSTGGLEQYF	TGTGCCAGTAGTACAGGGGGCTTGGAGCAGTACTTC
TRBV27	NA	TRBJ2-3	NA	CASRRDPRTDTQYF	TGTGCCAGCAGGAGGGATCCCCGAACAGATACGCAGTATTTT
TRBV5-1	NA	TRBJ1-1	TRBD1	CASSLGTGASNTEAFF	TGCGCCAGCAGCTTAGGGACAGGGGCCTCGAACACTGAAGCTTTCTTT
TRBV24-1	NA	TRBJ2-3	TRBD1	CATSDDGQGTDTQYF	TGTGCCACCAGTGATGACGGACAGGGCACAGATACGCAGTATTTT
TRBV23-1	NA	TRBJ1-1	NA	CASSQSSASEAFF	TGCGCCAGCAGTCAATCGAGCGCCTCTGAAGCTTTCTTT
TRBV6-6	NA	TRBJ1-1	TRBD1	CASSRQGASTEAFF	TGTGCCAGCAGTCGACAGGGGGCTAGTACTGAAGCTTTCTTT
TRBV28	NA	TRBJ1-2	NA	CASSATMYDGYTF	TGTGCCAGCAGCGCGACCATGTACGATGGCTACACCTTC
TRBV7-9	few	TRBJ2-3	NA	CASSPRGPDTQYF	TGTGCCAGCAGCCCGAGAGGTCCAGATACGCAGTATTTT
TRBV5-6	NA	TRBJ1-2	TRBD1	CASSLRGDSQLNYGYTF	TGTGCCAGCAGCTTGAGAGGGGACAGCCAACTTAACTATGGCTACACCTTC
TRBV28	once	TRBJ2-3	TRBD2	CASSLRLAGLTDTQYF	TGTGCCAGCAGTCTCCGACTAGCGGGACTCACAGATACGCAGTATTTT
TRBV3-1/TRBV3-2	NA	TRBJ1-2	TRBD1	CASSHRQGIYGYTF	TGTGCCAGCAGCCATAGACAGGGGATCTATGGCTACACCTTC